Following are 30 T cell receptor beta chains from one sample sequenced in a study of T cell responses to AZD1222 COVID-19 vaccine. The data were produced by immunoSEQ multiplex PCR, yet TCRdb's version contains in-frame clones alone and is incomplete. The table includes 130,000 or so clones, over 75% detected once. The sequences come from peripheral blood, collected on day 0 of AZD1222 vaccination. These receptors came from an adult in good health.

V gene TRBV2 combines with J gene TRBJ2-7, with 9 bases identical to TRBD1. Germline CDR1 is SNHLY and CDR2 is FYNNEI. The V segment lost 4 bases and the J segment 2 bases; nucleotides outside the gene matches: 6. The CDR3 length is 15 residues. The CDR3 protein is CASSASGTGTYEQYF. Here the CDR3 DNA reads TGTGCCAGCAGTGCCTCCGGGACAGGGACCTACGAGCAGTACTTC.

There are a few counts of this clone. This chain links TRBV5-1 with TRBJ2-7, with TRBD2 matching over 9 bases. The CDR3 runs to 14 residues. CDR1 and CDR2 from the germline V gene are SGHRS and YFSETQ. After removal of 4 bases from V and 2 bases from J, the junction contained 4 bases not matched to a gene. CDR3 loop: CASSDLAGTYEQYF. CDR3 DNA: TGCGCCAGCAGCGACCTAGCGGGGACCTACGAGCAGTACTTC.

The DNA of the CDR3 is TGTGCCAGCAGCAAAGGGGGGGTGACCGCAGATACGCAGTATTTT. The encoded protein is CASSKGGVTADTQYF. The chain links TRBV11-3 to TRBJ2-3, with D perhaps matching TRBD2 (7 bases). Trimming took 5 bases from V and 4 from J, leaving 16 bases between them. The germline gives CDR1 SGHNT, CDR2 YENEEA. This CDR3 has 15 residues. Using reference TRBV11-3 and TRBJ2-3 for the parts outside the CDR3, the full variable domain is EAGVVQSPRYKIIEKKQPVAFWCNPISGHNTLYWYLQNLGQGPELLIRYENEEAVDDSQLPKDRFSAERLKGVDSTLKIQPAELGDSAVYLCASSKGGVTADTQYFGPGTRLTVL.

The chain is built from TRBV7-2 and TRBJ1-3; D not resolved. The CDR3 is 12 residues long. CDR1 is SGHTA and CDR2 is FQGNSA in the germline V gene. The V gene lost 3 bases and the J gene lost 4 bases, with 4 bases spanning the gap. The CDR3 DNA follows: TGTGCCAGCAGCTTCAACGGAAACACCATATATTTT. Residues: CASSFNGNTIYF. The whole variable domain, remainder taken from reference TRBV7-2 and TRBJ1-3, is GAGVSQSPSNKVTEKGKDVELRCDPISGHTALYWYRQSLGQGLEFLIYFQGNSAPDKSGLPSDRFSAERTGGSVSTLTIQRTQQEDSAVYLCASSFNGNTIYFGEGSWLTVV.

In this sample, this clone turned up a few times. The junction differs from germline at one of its ends, possibly a read error. The chain couples TRBV5-8 to TRBJ1-2; a weak D match, TRBD1 (5 bases). The CDR3 has 8 residues. The germline V gene encodes CDR1 SGHTS and CDR2 YDEGEE. The CDR3 nucleotides read TGTGCCAGCGCACGGGACCCCTTC. Protein: CASARDPF. Drawing the rest from reference TRBV5-8 and TRBJ1-2, the complete variable domain is EAGVTQSPTHLIKTRGQQATLRCSPISGHTSVYWYQQALGLGLQFLLWYDEGEERNRGNFPPRFSGRQFPNYSSELNVNALELEDSALYLCASARDPFGSGTRLTVV.

This chain links TRBV7-3 with TRBJ2-2; D ambiguous. Germline V gene data show CDR1 as SGHTA and CDR2 as FQGTGA. V was pared by 1 base and J by 1 base, with 4 bases between. The CDR3 has 14 residues. The CDR3 protein is CASSLRRNTGELFF. The CDR3 DNA reads TGTGCCAGCAGCTTAAGGAGGAACACCGGGGAGCTGTTTTTT. The complete variable domain, with remaining parts taken from reference TRBV7-3 and TRBJ2-2, reads GAGVSQTPSNKVTEKGKYVELRCDPISGHTALYWYRQSLGQGPEFLIYFQGTGAADDSGLPNDRFFAVRPEGSVSTLKIQRTERGDSAVYLCASSLRRNTGELFFGEGSRLTVL.

The chain couples TRBV6-1 to TRBJ1-3; D is undetermined. Germline CDR1 and CDR2: MNHNS and SASEGT. Trimming shortened V by 3 bases and J by 3 bases, and 18 bases separated the two germline ends. The length of the CDR3 is 17 residues. The CDR3 is CASSDPHEEEGGNTIYF. Written as DNA, the CDR3 is TGTGCCAGCAGTGACCCTCACGAAGAGGAGGGTGGAAACACCATATATTTT.

V gene TRBV5-5 combines with J gene TRBJ2-7, with a weak D call TRBD2 (7 bases). Germline loops: CDR1 SGHKS, CDR2 YYEKEE (reference sequence). V lost 4 bases, J lost 2 bases, and 19 bases lay in between. This CDR3 has 16 amino acids. The CDR3 reads CASSGQRPGLPYEQYF. The CDR3 coding sequence is TGTGCCAGCAGCGGACAGAGACCGGGACTACCCTACGAGCAGTACTTC. Full variable domain (missing parts from reference TRBV5-5 and TRBJ2-7): DAGVTQSPTHLIKTRGQQVTLRCSPISGHKSVSWYQQVLGQGPQFIFQYYEKEERGRGNFPDRFSARQFPNYSSELNVNALLLGDSALYLCASSGQRPGLPYEQYFGPGTRLTVT.

J is TRBJ1-2 and V is TRBV6-2 or TRBV6-3; the D is unclear. The CDR3 has 11 residues. Germline V gives CDR1 MNHEY, CDR2 SVGEGT. The V end lost 2 bases, the J end lost 8 bases, and 6 bases lay between the germline ends. This chain's CDR3 is CASSYLRGYTF. As DNA, the CDR3 is TGTGCCAGCAGTTACCTCCGGGGCTACACCTTC.

V is TRBV7-2 and J is TRBJ2-5; 10 positions agree with TRBD1. V gave up 7 bases and J gave up 4 bases; unmatched junction bases: 3. The CDR3 sequence is 13 residues long. Looked up from germline, CDR1 is SGHTA and CDR2 is FQGNSA. In nucleotides, the CDR3 is TGTGCCAGCATCCGGACAGGGGGAGAGACCCAGTACTTC. Encoded protein: CASIRTGGETQYF. The full variable domain, rest sourced from reference TRBV7-2 and TRBJ2-5, is GAGVSQSPSNKVTEKGKDVELRCDPISGHTALYWYRQSLGQGLEFLIYFQGNSAPDKSGLPSDRFSAERTGGSVSTLTIQRTQQEDSAVYLCASIRTGGETQYFGPGTRLLVL.

J is TRBJ1-1 and V is TRBV28; perhaps TRBD1 as D (5 bases). V was shortened by 3 bases and J by 1 base, with 15 bases between the two germline ends. The CDR3 is 16 amino acids. Germline CDR1 and CDR2: MDHEN and SYDVKM. The CDR3: CASSFRPGRGNTEAFF. For the CDR3, the DNA is TGTGCCAGCAGTTTTCGTCCAGGGCGAGGGAACACTGAAGCTTTCTTT.

J is TRBJ2-7 and V is TRBV7-9; no clear D gene. Trimming took 2 bases from V and 0 from J, leaving 8 bases between them. Germline lookup yields CDR1 SEHNR and CDR2 FQNEAQ (reference sequence). CDR3 length: 14 amino acids. This CDR3 reads CASSLLTHSYEQYF. The CDR3 DNA follows: TGTGCCAGCAGCTTACTCACACACTCCTACGAGCAGTACTTC.

The chain employs TRBV5-1 and TRBJ2-1; TRBD2 agrees at 9 bases. The CDR3 covers 16 residues. Germline V gives CDR1 SGHRS, CDR2 YFSETQ. J gave up 10 bases and V 0 bases, and 11 bases lay outside the gene matches. The CDR3 DNA is TGCGCCAGCAGCTTGGCCTTGGCTAGCGGGGCCGAGGAGCAGTTCTTC. Encoded protein: CASSLALASGAEEQFF.

The chain employs TRBV6-5 and TRBJ2-7; weak D call: TRBD2 (6 bases). In germline, CDR1 is MNHEY, CDR2 SVGAGI. Trimming took 5 bases from V and 3 from J, leaving 14 bases between them. This CDR3 is built from 14 residues. The CDR3 DNA follows: TGTGCCAGCAGTACCCTAGCGACCGGCTACGAGCAGTACTTC. It yields the protein CASSTLATGYEQYF.

About this clone itself: Its ends do not fully match the called genes, so a read error is possible. The V gene is TRBV28, the J gene TRBJ1-1; D is undetermined. CDR3 length: 14 residues. The germline CDR1 and CDR2 sequences are MDHEN and SYDVKM. The CDR3 DNA reads as TGTGCCAGCAGTTTGAGTATTATGGGAACTGAGGCTTTCTTT. Translated: CASSLSIMGTEAFF.

Only one count was recorded for this clone. The chain carries TRBV7-9 and TRBJ1-3; D is unclear. Germline-derived CDR1 and CDR2 are SEHNR and FQNEAQ (reference sequence). CDR3 size: 15 residues. V shed 0 bases and J shed 4 bases, with 10 bases lying between them. DNA for the CDR3: TGTGCCAGCAGCTTAGCCGGGAGCGCCGGAAACACCATATATTTT. Its translation is CASSLAGSAGNTIYF.

This chain joins TRBV11-1 and TRBJ1-2; 7 nucleotides align to TRBD1. The CDR3 is 13 residues long. Trimming took 5 bases from V and 6 from J; bases not matched to a gene: 6. The germline CDR1 and CDR2 sequences are SGHAT and FQDESV (reference sequence). The CDR3 loop is CASSHLGTDGYTF. DNA for the CDR3: TGTGCCAGCAGCCACCTGGGGACAGATGGCTACACCTTC.

The chain combines TRBV19 with TRBJ1-4, with D possibly being TRBD1 (6 bases). The germline gives CDR1 LNHDA, CDR2 SQIVND (reference sequence). The CDR3 has 17 amino acids. V gave up 4 bases and J gave up 0 bases, with 15 bases separating them. The CDR3 here is CASSSGGPGSTNEKLFF. CDR3 DNA: TGTGCCAGTAGTAGCGGGGGCCCGGGGTCAACTAATGAAAAACTGTTTTTT.

This chain joins TRBV6-5 and TRBJ2-7, with D perhaps TRBD2 (5 bases). Germline V gives CDR1 MNHEY, CDR2 SVGAGI. The CDR3 covers 14 residues. V was shortened by 6 bases and J by 2 bases, with 14 bases between the two germline ends. In DNA, the CDR3 is TGTGCCAGCAGAGACCATCGGGGAGCCTACGAGCAGTACTTC. It translates to CASRDHRGAYEQYF.

This sequence joins TRBV24-1 and TRBJ2-5; 7 nucleotides align to TRBD1. From germline, CDR1 is KGHDR and CDR2 SFDVKD. V lost 4 bases and J lost 3; bases outside the gene matches: 7. This CDR3 contains 15 residues. The CDR3 DNA follows: TGTGCCACCAGTGACGACAGGGTTGATGAAGAGACCCAGTACTTC. Protein sequence: CATSDDRVDEETQYF.

The chain links TRBV29-1 to TRBJ2-3; tentatively, D is TRBD2 (7 bases). There are 16 residues in the CDR3. V was shortened by 1 base and J by 2 bases, with 16 bases between the two germline ends. Germline lookup yields CDR1 SQVTM and CDR2 ANQGSEA. The CDR3 DNA reads TGCAGCGTTGAAGGGCGGGGGCGTATGACCACAGATACGCAGTATTTT. This translates into CSVEGRGRMTTDTQYF.

V and J are TRBV10-3 and TRBJ1-1; 7 bases match TRBD1. CDR1 and CDR2 (germline): ENHRY, SYGVKD. The CDR3 totals 13 residues. J lost 11 bases, V lost 6 bases, and 12 bases had no gene match. The CDR3, as DNA: TGTGCCATCAGCGATGGGGGGGGGACAGAGGCTTTCTTT. Translated: CAISDGGGTEAFF.

The chain carries TRBV2 and TRBJ1-5, with D unresolved. Per germline, CDR1 SNHLY and CDR2 FYNNEI. Trimming took 6 bases from V and 4 from J, leaving 16 bases between them. The CDR3 loop spans 15 amino acids. The CDR3 bases are TGTGCCAGCAGCTACAGCCAGTTGGCGAATCAGCCCCAGCATTTT. Encoded protein: CASSYSQLANQPQHF.

The chain joins TRBV6-5 to TRBJ2-1; D perhaps matches TRBD2 (5 bases). V lost 6 bases, J lost 7 bases, and 10 bases lay in between. The CDR3 totals 12 residues. CDR1 is MNHEY and CDR2 is SVGAGI in the germline V gene. CDR3 amino acids: CASSILGNEQFF. CDR3 nucleotides: TGTGCCAGCAGCATACTAGGGAATGAGCAGTTCTTC.

The chain has TRBV28 and TRBJ1-2; 7 nucleotides align to TRBD1. Germline V lookup: CDR1 MDHEN, CDR2 SYDVKM. With V trimmed by 5 bases and J by 2 bases, 8 bases remained unmatched. The CDR3 spans 15 residues. The CDR3 sequence: CASSPRTGGNYGYTF. The DNA of the CDR3 is TGTGCCAGCAGTCCACGGACAGGAGGAAACTATGGCTACACCTTC.

This rearrangement joins TRBV5-4 to TRBJ2-1; TRBD2 might be the D (5 bases). V was trimmed by 6 bases and J by 0 bases, leaving 22 bases between them. Germline loops: CDR1 SGHNT, CDR2 YYREEE (reference sequence). The CDR3 has 18 residues. The CDR3 nucleotides are TGTGCCAGCAACCCACCGGGAACCCCTCTTAGCTCCTACAATGAGCAGTTCTTC. It yields the protein CASNPPGTPLSSYNEQFF.

The chain couples TRBV7-3 to TRBJ1-6; D is uncertain. Germline V gene sequence: CDR1 SGHTA, CDR2 FQGTGA. This CDR3 comprises 15 residues. V gave up 5 bases and J gave up 11 bases, with 19 bases separating them. The DNA for the CDR3 is TGTGCCAGCAGCCCTCGAGGAGGAGAGGGTACACCCCTCCACTTT. Its translation: CASSPRGGEGTPLHF.

V is TRBV24-1 and J is TRBJ2-3; TRBD2 aligns across 10 bases. V lost 2 bases to trimming and J lost 6 bases; unmatched junction nucleotides: 7. The germline gives CDR1 KGHDR, CDR2 SFDVKD. This CDR3 spans 16 amino acids. The CDR3 coding sequence is TGTGCCACCAGTGATTGGTCCAGCGGGGGGGCCGATACGCAGTATTTT. Its translation is CATSDWSSGGADTQYF.

The chain carries TRBV6-5 and TRBJ1-6; the D is unclear. The CDR3 spans 14 residues. Deletions cut 5 bases from V and 6 bases from J, with 11 bases between. Looked up from germline, CDR1 is MNHEY and CDR2 is SVGAGI. Here the CDR3 reads CASSPQVGNSPLHF. The CDR3 nucleotides are TGTGCCAGCAGTCCTCAGGTCGGTAATTCACCCCTCCACTTT.

This chain joins TRBV10-1 and TRBJ1-2; unclear D gene. This CDR3 is 13 amino acids long. Germline CDR1 is WNHNN and CDR2 is SYGVQD (reference sequence). Trimming removed 0 bases from V and 8 bases from J, with 10 bases in between. The CDR3 loop reads CASSESGARGYTF. The CDR3 nucleotides are TGCGCCAGCAGTGAGTCGGGTGCCCGGGGCTACACCTTC.